Following are 25 T cell receptor beta chains from one sample sequenced in a study of cytomegalovirus exposure and HLA in healthy donors. 60 Vbeta and 13 Jbeta primers were used in PCR. Clones were sequenced by immunoSEQ multiplex PCR, and TCRdb holds only the in-frame ones, with some missing. The sample yields some 100,000 clones, 65% to 80% seen once. Specimen: PBMCs. All receptors derive from a woman aged 50 to 65 in good health and CMV-seropositive.

V gene TRBV6-1 combines with J gene TRBJ1-5; TRBD1 agrees at 9 bases. J was trimmed by 6 bases and V by 7 bases; bases with no gene match: 10. The CDR3 runs to 15 residues. In germline, CDR1 is MNHNS, CDR2 SASEGT. The CDR3 region is CASKEGTGTGQPQHF. The CDR3 nucleotides read TGTGCCAGCAAGGAGGGGACAGGGACGGGTCAGCCCCAGCATTTT.

This clone occurred a few times. The junction shows a germline mismatch at one end, possibly a read error. The chain carries TRBV7-9 and TRBJ2-1, with a tentative D call TRBD2 (5 bases). This CDR3 contains 16 residues. CDR1 and CDR2 from the germline V gene are SEHNR and FQNEAQ (reference sequence). The DNA of the CDR3 is TGTTCCAGCAGCTTTAAGGGCCGGGGCTCCTACAATGAGCAGTTCTTC. It encodes CSSSFKGRGSYNEQFF. Full variable domain (remainder filled in from reference TRBV7-9 and TRBJ2-1): DTGVSQNPRHKITKRGQNVTFRCDPISEHNRLYWYRQTLGQGPEFLTYFQNEAQLEKSRLLSDRFSAERPKGSFSTLEIQRTEQGDSAMYLCSSSFKGRGSYNEQFFGPGTRLTVL.

The chain has TRBV14 and TRBJ1-1, with 7 positions matching TRBD1. The CDR3 runs 16 residues. Germline V CDR1 and CDR2: SGHDN, FVKESK. V dropped 3 bases and J dropped 5; count of bases not matched to a gene: 12. For the CDR3, the DNA is TGTGCCAGCAGCCACCCGACAGGGTTGAGGGGAACTGAAGCTTTCTTT. It codes for CASSHPTGLRGTEAFF.

V is TRBV19 and J is TRBJ1-2, with TRBD1 identical over 10 bases. Trimming took 2 bases from V and 5 from J; bases not matched to a gene: 5. The germline gives CDR1 LNHDA, CDR2 SQIVND (reference sequence). CDR3 length: 15 amino acids. Here the CDR3 reads CASSIPGTGDYGYTF. CDR3 coding DNA: TGTGCCAGTAGTATACCTGGGACAGGGGATTATGGCTACACCTTC. The whole variable domain, filled in from reference TRBV19 and TRBJ1-2, reads DGGITQSPKYLFRKEGQNVTLSCEQNLNHDAMYWYRQDPGQGLRLIYYSQIVNDFQKGDIAEGYSVSREKKESFPLTVTSAQKNPTAFYLCASSIPGTGDYGYTFGSGTRLTVV.

This chain links TRBV14 with TRBJ1-2; D might be TRBD1 (5 bases). Germline CDR1 is SGHDN and CDR2 is FVKESK. This CDR3 contains 13 residues. The V and J ends lost 1 base and 5 bases respectively, with 8 bases between them. For the CDR3, the DNA is TGTGCCAGCAGCCAAGCAGGGCTGTATGGCTACACCTTC. It is translated as CASSQAGLYGYTF.

The gene calls are TRBV19 and TRBJ2-2; possible D gene TRBD1, 6 bases. The V and J ends lost 3 bases and 2 bases respectively, with 10 bases between them. Germline assignment: CDR1 LNHDA and CDR2 SQIVND (reference sequence). CDR3 length equals 15 residues. The CDR3 reads CASSIPGVNTGELFF. DNA of the CDR3: TGTGCCAGTAGTATCCCAGGGGTCAACACCGGGGAGCTGTTTTTT.

This clone appeared a few times. The V call is TRBV7-6, the J call TRBJ2-1; 15 bases match TRBD2. CDR3 length equals 15 residues. Germline V gene lookup returns CDR1 SGHVS and CDR2 FNYEAQ. V lost 5 bases and J lost 10; bases outside the gene matches: 6. The CDR3 region is CASSLGLAGGNEQFF. CDR3 in DNA: TGTGCCAGCAGCCTGGGACTAGCGGGGGGTAACGAGCAGTTCTTC.

The V gene is TRBV7-3, the J gene TRBJ1-1, with 9 bases aligning to TRBD1. CDR3 length equals 18 residues. V was pared by 2 bases and J by 0 bases, with 10 bases of the junction left unmatched. Germline V CDR1 and CDR2: SGHTA, FQGTGA. The CDR3 here is CASSLETGGSRMNTEAFF. DNA for the CDR3: TGTGCCAGCAGCTTAGAAACAGGGGGCTCACGGATGAACACTGAAGCTTTCTTT.

J is TRBJ2-1 and V is TRBV10-3, with TRBD2 matching 7 bases. This CDR3 is 16 amino acids long. CDR1 ENHRY and CDR2 SYGVKD come from the germline V gene. With 2 bases clipped from V and 6 bases from J, the junction kept 10 bases outside the gene matches. The CDR3 region is CAISETRTGGGNEQFF. The CDR3 nucleotides are TGTGCCATCAGTGAGACCCGGACTGGCGGGGGCAATGAGCAGTTCTTC.

The rearrangement links TRBV7-8 to TRBJ1-2; a possible D gene is TRBD1 (5 bases). There are 14 residues in the CDR3. Trimming took off 2 bases at V and 5 bases at J, with 12 bases between the two ends. Per the germline V gene, CDR1 is SGHVS and CDR2 is FQNEAQ. The CDR3: CASSLSAGQYGYTF. The CDR3 DNA reads as TGTGCCAGCAGCTTATCAGCGGGGCAATATGGCTACACCTTC.

The rearrangement links TRBV19 to TRBJ2-1; 13 nucleotides align to TRBD2. CDR3 length: 17 residues. V was clipped by 7 bases and J by 5 bases; unmatched bases: 11. Germline loops: CDR1 LNHDA, CDR2 SQIVND (reference sequence). The DNA for the CDR3 is TGTGCCAGTACCCCTTGGCGTGGGACTAGCGGGGACAATGAGCAGTTCTTC. It codes for CASTPWRGTSGDNEQFF.

This clone was seen only a few times. The rearrangement uses TRBV5-1 and TRBJ1-1; tentative D call: TRBD1 (6 bases). The V and J ends lost 0 bases and 1 base respectively, with 7 bases between them. This CDR3 is 14 amino acids long. The germline V gene encodes CDR1 SGHRS and CDR2 YFSETQ. The CDR3 reads CASSLDRENTEAFF. The DNA for the CDR3 is TGCGCCAGCAGCTTGGACAGGGAGAACACTGAAGCTTTCTTT.

The chain has TRBV15 and TRBJ2-1; 7 bases agree with TRBD1. V shed 3 bases, J shed 8 bases, and the junction held 4 bases outside the gene matches. The CDR3 contains 13 residues. The V gene's germline CDR1 is LNHNV and CDR2 YYDKDF (reference sequence). The CDR3 coding sequence is TGTGCCACCAGCAGTAGGGACAGCGATGAGCAGTTCTTC. As protein: CATSSRDSDEQFF.

The chain couples TRBV5-4 to TRBJ2-5; the match to TRBD2 covers 7 bases. Germline loops: CDR1 SGHNT, CDR2 YYREEE (reference sequence). Unmatched junction bases numbered 11, after V lost 1 base and J lost 5 bases. This CDR3 is 16 amino acids long. The CDR3 is CASSLSSGVGRETQYF. CDR3 coding DNA: TGTGCCAGCAGCTTGTCGAGCGGGGTTGGACGGGAGACCCAGTACTTC.

The chain has TRBV5-6 and TRBJ1-2; D remains ambiguous. Trimming took 4 bases from V and 4 from J, leaving 11 bases between them. This CDR3 has 13 residues. The germline gives CDR1 SGHDT, CDR2 YYEEEE. The CDR3 DNA reads as TGTGCCAGCAGCCCGGTACCCCTCTATGGCTACACCTTC. Protein: CASSPVPLYGYTF.

This chain uses TRBV4-1 with TRBJ1-2; 7 bases fit TRBD1. The CDR3 length is 17 residues. Germline V gene lookup returns CDR1 MGHRA and CDR2 YSYEKL. The trim removed 4 bases at V and 4 bases at J, leaving 15 bases unmatched. The CDR3 region has the DNA TGCGCCAGCAGCCCACTCGCTACGGGACAGTCATTCTATGGCTACACCTTC. Its translation is CASSPLATGQSFYGYTF.

This clone was counted only a few times. The genes are TRBV7-9 and TRBJ1-1, with 9 bases aligning to TRBD1. The trim removed 5 bases at V and 5 bases at J, leaving 12 bases unmatched. The CDR3 consists of 16 residues. Germline lookup yields CDR1 SEHNR and CDR2 FQNEAQ (reference sequence). CDR3 in amino acids: CASSMRRDRARTEAFF. For the CDR3, the DNA is TGTGCCAGCAGCATGAGGCGGGACAGGGCGCGGACTGAAGCTTTCTTT. Using reference TRBV7-9 and TRBJ1-1 for the parts outside the CDR3, the full variable domain is DTGVSQNPRHKITKRGQNVTFRCDPISEHNRLYWYRQTLGQGPEFLTYFQNEAQLEKSRLLSDRFSAERPKGSFSTLEIQRTEQGDSAMYLCASSMRRDRARTEAFFGQGTRLTVV.

CDR3 sequence (DNA): TGCGCCAGCAGCTTGGGACAGGGGGCCCCAGATACGCAGTATTTT. The encoded protein is CASSLGQGAPDTQYF. The V and J genes are TRBV5-1 and TRBJ2-3; 10 bases are a match to TRBD1. This CDR3 spans 15 amino acids. The junction had 2 bases not matched to a gene; V was cut back by 0 bases and J by 4 bases. Germline lookup yields CDR1 SGHRS and CDR2 YFSETQ.

This clone was counted once. CDR3 nucleotides: TGTGCCAGCAGCTTAGGCCGGGACAGGGGGGACGAGCAGTACTTC. It specifies CASSLGRDRGDEQYF. This rearrangement joins TRBV7-9 to TRBJ2-7; 11 nucleotides agree with TRBD1. Germline V gives CDR1 SEHNR, CDR2 FQNEAQ (reference sequence). J lost 5 bases, V lost 1 base, and 4 bases had no gene match. The CDR3 sequence is 15 residues long.

This clone was counted between two and nine times. The chain combines TRBV6-6 with TRBJ1-1; D unresolved. CDR1 and CDR2 (germline): MNHNY, SVGAGI (reference sequence). The CDR3 totals 13 residues. V gave up 6 bases and J gave up 7 bases, with 15 bases separating them. CDR3 sequence reads: CASRTVSDGEAFF. The DNA for the CDR3 is TGTGCCAGCAGAACAGTCAGTGACGGTGAAGCTTTCTTT.

V gene TRBV6-6 combines with J gene TRBJ2-1; 9 bases map to TRBD2. Germline CDR1 and CDR2: MNHNY and SVGAGI (reference sequence). CDR3 length equals 12 residues. Trimming cost V 4 bases and J 12 bases; bases outside gene matches: 4. The CDR3: CASSSRAGGQFF. CDR3 DNA sequence: TGTGCCAGCAGTTCCAGAGCGGGAGGGCAGTTCTTC.

Only a few counts were recorded for this clone. The chain links TRBV5-4 to TRBJ2-2, with D possibly being TRBD2 (5 bases). Germline V gene sequence: CDR1 SGHNT, CDR2 YYREEE (reference sequence). V was clipped by 3 bases and J by 0 bases, with 21 bases between them. The CDR3 runs 19 residues. CDR3 in amino acids: CASSSPSSGVDSNTGELFF. Written as DNA, the CDR3 is TGTGCCAGCAGCTCCCCGAGTTCCGGGGTGGACTCGAACACCGGGGAGCTGTTTTTT.

In this sample, this clone turned up a few times. The chain combines TRBV7-9 with TRBJ2-7, with D maybe TRBD2 (5 bases). Trimming took 1 base from V and 5 from J, leaving 15 bases between them. The CDR3 runs 15 residues. Germline V gene sequence: CDR1 SEHNR, CDR2 FQNEAQ (reference sequence). CDR3 loop: CASSLEGTAADEQYF. DNA of the CDR3: TGTGCCAGCAGCTTAGAGGGTACAGCGGCGGACGAGCAGTACTTC.

This chain connects TRBV19 to TRBJ1-2; no definite D call. Trimming left V 3 bases short and J 4 bases short, with 15 bases between. The CDR3 is 15 amino acids. Germline loops: CDR1 LNHDA, CDR2 SQIVND (reference sequence). The CDR3 sequence: CASSIWAGVPYGYTF. The CDR3, as DNA: TGTGCCAGTAGTATTTGGGCAGGCGTTCCCTATGGCTACACCTTC. The entire variable domain, with the rest obtained from reference TRBV19 and TRBJ1-2, is as follows: DGGITQSPKYLFRKEGQNVTLSCEQNLNHDAMYWYRQDPGQGLRLIYYSQIVNDFQKGDIAEGYSVSREKKESFPLTVTSAQKNPTAFYLCASSIWAGVPYGYTFGSGTRLTVV.

The chain joins TRBV27 to TRBJ2-6; D is unclear. Trimming left V 2 bases short and J 1 base short, with 15 bases between. Germline V gene data show CDR1 as MNHEY and CDR2 as SMNVEV (reference sequence). This CDR3 spans 18 amino acids. CDR3 loop: CASSLRSGTESGANVLTF. As DNA, the CDR3 is TGTGCCAGCAGTTTAAGGTCCGGAACGGAGTCTGGGGCCAACGTCCTGACTTTC.